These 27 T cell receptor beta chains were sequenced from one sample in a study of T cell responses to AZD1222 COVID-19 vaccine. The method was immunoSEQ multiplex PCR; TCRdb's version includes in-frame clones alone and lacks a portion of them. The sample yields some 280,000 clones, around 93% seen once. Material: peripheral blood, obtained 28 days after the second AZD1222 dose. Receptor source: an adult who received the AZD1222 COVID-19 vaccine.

Written as DNA, the CDR3 is TGTGCCAGCAGGGAACAGGGGGCGCGGGGGAACACTGAAGCTTTCTTT. Protein: CASREQGARGNTEAFF. This chain uses TRBV6-1 with TRBJ1-1, with 9 bases matching TRBD1. The germline CDR1 and CDR2 sequences are MNHNS and SASEGT. The V segment lost 6 bases and the J segment 1 base; nucleotides outside the gene matches: 9. The CDR3 sequence is 16 residues long.

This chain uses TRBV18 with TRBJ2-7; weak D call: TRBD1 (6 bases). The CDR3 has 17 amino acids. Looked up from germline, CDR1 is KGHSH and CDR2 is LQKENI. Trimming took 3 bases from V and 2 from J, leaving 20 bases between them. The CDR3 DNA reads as TGTGCCAGCTCACCTTTAACCGGGACACAAAGGGCCTACGAGCAGTACTTC. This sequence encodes CASSPLTGTQRAYEQYF.

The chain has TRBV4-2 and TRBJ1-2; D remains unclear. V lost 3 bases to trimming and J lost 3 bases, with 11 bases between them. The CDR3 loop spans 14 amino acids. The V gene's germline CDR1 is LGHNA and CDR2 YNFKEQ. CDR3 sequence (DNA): TGTGCCAGCAGCCATACCAGCGAGGACTATGGCTACACCTTC. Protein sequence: CASSHTSEDYGYTF.

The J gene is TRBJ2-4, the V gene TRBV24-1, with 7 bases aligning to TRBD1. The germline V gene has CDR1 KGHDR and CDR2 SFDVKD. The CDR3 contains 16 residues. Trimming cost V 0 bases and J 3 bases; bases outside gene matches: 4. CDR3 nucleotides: TGTGCCACCAGTGATTTGGACAGGGATGGCAAAAACATTCAGTACTTC. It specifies CATSDLDRDGKNIQYF.

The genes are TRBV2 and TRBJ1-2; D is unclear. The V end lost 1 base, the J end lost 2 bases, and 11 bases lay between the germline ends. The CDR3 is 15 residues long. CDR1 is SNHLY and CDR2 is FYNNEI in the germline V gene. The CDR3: CASSEVGTVNYGYTF. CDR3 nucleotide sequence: TGTGCCAGCAGTGAAGTAGGTACGGTGAACTATGGCTACACCTTC.

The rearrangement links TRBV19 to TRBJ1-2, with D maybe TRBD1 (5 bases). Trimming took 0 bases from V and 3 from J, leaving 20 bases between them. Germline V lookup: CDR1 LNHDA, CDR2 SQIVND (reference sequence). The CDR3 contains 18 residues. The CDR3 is CASSIDRRQGKDDYGYTF. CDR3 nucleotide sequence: TGTGCCAGTAGTATAGATAGGAGGCAGGGAAAGGATGACTATGGCTACACCTTC.

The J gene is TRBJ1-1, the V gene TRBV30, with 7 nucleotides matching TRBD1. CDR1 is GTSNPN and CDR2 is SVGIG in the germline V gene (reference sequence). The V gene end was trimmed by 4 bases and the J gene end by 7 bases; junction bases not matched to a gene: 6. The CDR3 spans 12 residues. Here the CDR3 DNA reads TGTGCCTGGAATATAGGGGGCATTGAAGCTTTCTTT. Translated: CAWNIGGIEAFF. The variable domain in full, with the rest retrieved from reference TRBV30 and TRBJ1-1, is SQTIHQWPATLVQPVGSPLSLECTVEGTSNPNLYWYRQAAGRGLQLLFYSVGIGQISSEVPQNLSASRPQDRQFILSSKKLLLSDSGFYLCAWNIGGIEAFFGQGTRLTVV.

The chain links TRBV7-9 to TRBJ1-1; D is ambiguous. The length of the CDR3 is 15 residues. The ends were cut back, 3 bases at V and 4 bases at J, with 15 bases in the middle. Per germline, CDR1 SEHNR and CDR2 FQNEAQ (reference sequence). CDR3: CASSFLQAWATEAFF. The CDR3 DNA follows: TGTGCCAGCAGCTTTCTCCAGGCGTGGGCCACTGAAGCTTTCTTT.

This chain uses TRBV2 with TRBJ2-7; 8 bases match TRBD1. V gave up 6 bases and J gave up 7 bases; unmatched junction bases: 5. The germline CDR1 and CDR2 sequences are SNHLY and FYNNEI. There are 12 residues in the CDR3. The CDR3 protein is CASSLTGGEQYF. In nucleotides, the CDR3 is TGTGCCAGCAGCCTAACAGGGGGTGAGCAGTACTTC.

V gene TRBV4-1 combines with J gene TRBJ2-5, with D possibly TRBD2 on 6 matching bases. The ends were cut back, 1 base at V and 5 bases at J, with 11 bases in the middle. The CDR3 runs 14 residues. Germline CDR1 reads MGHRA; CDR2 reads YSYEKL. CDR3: CASSQVGGTETQYF. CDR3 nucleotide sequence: TGCGCCAGCAGCCAAGTCGGAGGGACGGAGACCCAGTACTTC.

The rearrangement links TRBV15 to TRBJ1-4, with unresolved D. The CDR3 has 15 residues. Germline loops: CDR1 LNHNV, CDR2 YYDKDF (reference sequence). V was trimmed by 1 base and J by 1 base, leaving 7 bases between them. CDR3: CATSRGAGTNEKLFF. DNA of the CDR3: TGTGCCACCAGCAGAGGGGCAGGAACTAATGAAAAACTGTTTTTT.

The CDR3 here is CASSRDSGGPYNEQFF. Written as DNA, the CDR3 is TGTGCCAGCAGCCGCGACTCCGGAGGCCCCTACAATGAGCAGTTCTTC. The chain has TRBV7-6 and TRBJ2-1; TRBD2 is a possible D gene (5 bases). The CDR3 extends over 16 amino acids. Trimming took 5 bases from V and 2 from J, leaving 16 bases between them. Germline CDR1 and CDR2: SGHVS and FNYEAQ.

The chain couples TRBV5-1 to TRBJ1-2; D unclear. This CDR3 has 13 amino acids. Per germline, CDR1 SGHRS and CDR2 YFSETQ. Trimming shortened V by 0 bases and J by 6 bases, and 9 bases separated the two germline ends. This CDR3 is CASSLAGGNGYTF. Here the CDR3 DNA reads TGCGCCAGCAGCTTGGCCGGAGGAAATGGCTACACCTTC.

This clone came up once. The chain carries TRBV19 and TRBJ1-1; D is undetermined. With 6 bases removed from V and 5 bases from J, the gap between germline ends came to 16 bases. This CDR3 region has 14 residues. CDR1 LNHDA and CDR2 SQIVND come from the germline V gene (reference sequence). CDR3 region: CASRGRVKETEAFF. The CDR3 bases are TGTGCCAGTAGGGGTCGGGTAAAGGAAACTGAAGCTTTCTTT.

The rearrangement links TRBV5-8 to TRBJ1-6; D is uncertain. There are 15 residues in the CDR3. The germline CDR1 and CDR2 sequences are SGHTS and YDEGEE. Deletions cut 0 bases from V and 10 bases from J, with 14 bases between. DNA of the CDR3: TGTGCCAGCAGCTTGGATTACGGGCGCCGATCACCCCTCCACTTT. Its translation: CASSLDYGRRSPLHF.

The CDR3 protein is CASSGQGASNQPQHF. Written as DNA, the CDR3 is TGTGCCAGCAGTGGACAGGGGGCTAGCAATCAGCCCCAGCATTTT. This chain joins TRBV6-4 and TRBJ1-5; TRBD1 matches at 10 bases. The CDR3 length is 15 residues. Unmatched junction bases numbered 0, after V lost 4 bases and J lost 0 bases. Germline V gives CDR1 MRHNA, CDR2 SNTAGT.

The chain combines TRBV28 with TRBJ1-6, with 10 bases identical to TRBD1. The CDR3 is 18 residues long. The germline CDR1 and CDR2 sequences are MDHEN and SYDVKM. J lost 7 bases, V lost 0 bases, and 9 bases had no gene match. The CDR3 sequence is CASSLWKIEDRGNSPLHF. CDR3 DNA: TGTGCCAGCAGTTTATGGAAAATCGAGGACAGGGGGAATTCACCCCTCCACTTT. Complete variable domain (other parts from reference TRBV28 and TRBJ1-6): DVKVTQSSRYLVKRTGEKVFLECVQDMDHENMFWYRQDPGLGLRLIYFSYDVKMKEKGDIPEGYSVSREKKERFSLILESASTNQTSMYLCASSLWKIEDRGNSPLHFGNGTRLTVT.

DNA for the CDR3: TGCAGCGTGGGGTCGCCGGGCTTCTATGGCTACACCTTC. It yields the protein CSVGSPGFYGYTF. V and J are TRBV29-1 and TRBJ1-2; D not resolved. Germline V gives CDR1 SQVTM, CDR2 ANQGSEA. The CDR3 covers 13 residues. V dropped 6 bases and J dropped 4 bases, with 15 bases sitting between them.

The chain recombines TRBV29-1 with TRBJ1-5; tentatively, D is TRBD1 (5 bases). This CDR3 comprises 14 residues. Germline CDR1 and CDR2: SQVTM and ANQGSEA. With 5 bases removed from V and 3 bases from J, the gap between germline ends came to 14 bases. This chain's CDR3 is CSVRSGGNNQPQHF. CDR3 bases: TGCAGCGTTCGAAGTGGGGGGAACAATCAGCCCCAGCATTTT.

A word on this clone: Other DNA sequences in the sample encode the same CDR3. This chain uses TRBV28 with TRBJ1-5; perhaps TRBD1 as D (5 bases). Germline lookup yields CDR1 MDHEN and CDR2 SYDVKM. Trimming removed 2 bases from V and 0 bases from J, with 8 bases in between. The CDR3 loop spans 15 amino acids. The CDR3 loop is CASSLGGNSNQPQHF. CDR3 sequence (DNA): TGTGCCAGCAGTTTAGGGGGGAATAGCAATCAGCCCCAGCATTTT.

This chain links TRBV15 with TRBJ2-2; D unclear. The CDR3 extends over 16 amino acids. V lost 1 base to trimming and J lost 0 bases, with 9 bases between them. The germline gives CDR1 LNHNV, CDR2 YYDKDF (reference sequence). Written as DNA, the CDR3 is TGTGCCACCAGCAGAGCAGTCAGCCCGAACACCGGGGAGCTGTTTTTT. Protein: CATSRAVSPNTGELFF.

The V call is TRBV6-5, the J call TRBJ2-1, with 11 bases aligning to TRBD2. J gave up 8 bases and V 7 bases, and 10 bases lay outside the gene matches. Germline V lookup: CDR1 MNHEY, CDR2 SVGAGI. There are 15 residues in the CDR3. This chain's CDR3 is CASKSSGGAHYEQFF. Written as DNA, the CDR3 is TGTGCCAGCAAGAGTAGCGGGGGGGCGCACTATGAGCAGTTCTTC.

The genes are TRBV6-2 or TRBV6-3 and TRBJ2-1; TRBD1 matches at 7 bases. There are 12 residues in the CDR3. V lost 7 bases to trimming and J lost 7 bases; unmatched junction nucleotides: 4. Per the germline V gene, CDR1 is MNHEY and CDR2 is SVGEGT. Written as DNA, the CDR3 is TGTGCCAGCACCCCGGACAGGAATGAGCAGTTCTTC. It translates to CASTPDRNEQFF.

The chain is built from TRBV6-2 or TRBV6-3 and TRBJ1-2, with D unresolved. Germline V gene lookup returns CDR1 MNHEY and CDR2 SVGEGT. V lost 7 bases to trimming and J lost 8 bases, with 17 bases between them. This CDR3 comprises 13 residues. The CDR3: CASTPSGSVGYTF. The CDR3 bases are TGTGCCAGCACCCCGTCCGGAAGTGTGGGCTACACCTTC.

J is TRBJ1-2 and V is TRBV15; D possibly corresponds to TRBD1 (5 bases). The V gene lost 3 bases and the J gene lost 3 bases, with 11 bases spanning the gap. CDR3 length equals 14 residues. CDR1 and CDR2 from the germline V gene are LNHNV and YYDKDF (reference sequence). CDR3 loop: CATSRGPTDYGYTF. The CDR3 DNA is TGTGCCACCAGCAGGGGACCTACGGACTATGGCTACACCTTC.

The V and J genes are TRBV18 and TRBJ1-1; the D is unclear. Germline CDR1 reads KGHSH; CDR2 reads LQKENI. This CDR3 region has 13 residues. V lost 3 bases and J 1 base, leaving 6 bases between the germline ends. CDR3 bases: TGTGCCAGCTCACCTAATACGAACACTGAAGCTTTCTTT. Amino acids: CASSPNTNTEAFF.

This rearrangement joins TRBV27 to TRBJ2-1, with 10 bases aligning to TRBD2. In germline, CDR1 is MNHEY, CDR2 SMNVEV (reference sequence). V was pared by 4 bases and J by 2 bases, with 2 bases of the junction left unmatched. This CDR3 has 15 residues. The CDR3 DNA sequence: TGTGCCAGCAGTTCAGCGGGAGGGCCCTACAATGAGCAGTTCTTC. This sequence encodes CASSSAGGPYNEQFF.